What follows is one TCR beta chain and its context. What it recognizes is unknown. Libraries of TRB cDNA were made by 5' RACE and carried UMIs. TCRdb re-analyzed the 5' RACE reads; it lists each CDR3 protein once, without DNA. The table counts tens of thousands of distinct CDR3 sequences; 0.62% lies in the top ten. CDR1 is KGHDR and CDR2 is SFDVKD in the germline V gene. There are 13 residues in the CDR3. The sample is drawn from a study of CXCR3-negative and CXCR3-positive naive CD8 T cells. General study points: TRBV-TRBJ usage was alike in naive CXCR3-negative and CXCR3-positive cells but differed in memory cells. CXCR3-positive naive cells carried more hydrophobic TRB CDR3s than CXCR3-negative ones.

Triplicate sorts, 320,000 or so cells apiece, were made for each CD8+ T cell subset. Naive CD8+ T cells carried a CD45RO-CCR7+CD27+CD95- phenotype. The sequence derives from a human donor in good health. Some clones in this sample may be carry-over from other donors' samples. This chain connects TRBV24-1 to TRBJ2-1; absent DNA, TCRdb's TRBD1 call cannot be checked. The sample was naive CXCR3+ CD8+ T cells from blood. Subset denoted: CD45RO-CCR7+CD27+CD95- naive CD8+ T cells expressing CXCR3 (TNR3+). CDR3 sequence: CATSDLPGQTKFF.